These 10 T cell receptor beta chains came from one sample sequenced in a study of response to subunit inactivated influenza vaccine. TCRdb re-derived calls from the RT-PCR reads in MiXCR, one entry per CDR3 protein. The repertoire has hundreds of thousands of distinct CDR3 sequences, 9.5% to 12% of them found once; the top ten carry about 12%. The starting material was PBMCs from blood, obtained more than 35 days after vaccination. All receptors derive from a man aged 45-60 years who received an inactivated influenza vaccine.

The rearrangement uses TRBV4-3 and TRBJ2-3, with 8 bases that match TRBD2. The ends lost 4 bases at V and 2 bases at J; junction bases unmatched: 11. The CDR3 runs to 17 residues. Germline V gives CDR1 LGHNA, CDR2 YSLEER. The CDR3 loop is CASSPGIAGSNTDTQYF. CDR3 DNA sequence: TGCGCCAGCAGCCCTGGGATAGCGGGATCTAACACAGATACGCAGTATTTT.

This clonotype showed up just once. The junction shows a germline mismatch at one end, possibly a read error. The chain links TRBV5-4 to TRBJ2-7; TRBD1 or TRBD2 may be the D gene (5 bases each). Per germline, CDR1 SGHNT and CDR2 YYREEE (reference sequence). The CDR3 sequence is 15 residues long. The CDR3 sequence is CAGSQGLLGAYEQYF. In nucleotides, the CDR3 is TGTGCCGGCAGCCAAGGACTCCTAGGGGCCTACGAGCAGTACTTC.

This clonotype was observed a few times. V and J are TRBV20-1 and TRBJ2-5; weak D call: TRBD2 (5 bases). The V and J ends lost 3 bases and 2 bases respectively, with 19 bases between them. Germline V gives CDR1 DFQATT, CDR2 SNEGSKA (reference sequence). The CDR3 covers 16 residues. The CDR3, as DNA: TGCAGTGCTAGGAAGATGACCTTAACGGGGCAAGAGACCCAGTACTTC. Residues: CSARKMTLTGQETQYF.

The V call is TRBV28, the J call TRBJ2-2; TRBD1 aligns across 12 bases. The CDR3 extends over 16 amino acids. CDR1 MDHEN and CDR2 SYDVKM come from the germline V gene. The J segment lost 3 bases and the V segment lost 3 bases, leaving 2 bases of the junction unmatched. CDR3: CASSFGTGGHTGELFF. CDR3 nucleotides: TGTGCCAGCAGTTTTGGGACAGGGGGCCACACCGGGGAGCTGTTTTTT. The whole variable domain, filled in from reference TRBV28 and TRBJ2-2, reads DVKVTQSSRYLVKRTGEKVFLECVQDMDHENMFWYRQDPGLGLRLIYFSYDVKMKEKGDIPEGYSVSREKKERFSLILESASTNQTSMYLCASSFGTGGHTGELFFGEGSRLTVL.

The V call is TRBV11-3, the J call TRBJ2-4; D is undetermined. CDR1 is SGHNT, CDR2 YENEEA, per germline. There are 11 residues in the CDR3. V gave up 1 base and J gave up 11 bases, with 6 bases separating them. The CDR3 coding sequence is TGTGCCAGCAGCTTAGGTAGCTTTCAGTACTTC. This gives the protein CASSLGSFQYF.

This clonotype was counted only a few times. The chain recombines TRBV7-6 with TRBJ1-1; D remains unclear. The V end lost 0 bases, the J end lost 5 bases, and 7 bases lay between the germline ends. The CDR3 runs 13 residues. Per the germline V gene, CDR1 is SGHVS and CDR2 is FNYEAQ. Here the CDR3 DNA reads TGTGCCAGCAGCTTAGCATACCGAACTGAAGCTTTCTTT. Translation: CASSLAYRTEAFF.

This clonotype was observed a few times. This chain joins TRBV28 and TRBJ2-7; 8 nucleotides match TRBD1. The CDR3 length is 14 residues. Looked up from germline, CDR1 is MDHEN and CDR2 is SYDVKM. Trimming took 6 bases from V and 4 from J; bases not matched to a gene: 8. CDR3 DNA sequence: TGTGCCAGCAGCCCAGGGGGCGTCATGTACGAGCAGTACTTC. It is translated as CASSPGGVMYEQYF.

This clonotype was observed at least ten times. The gene calls are TRBV6-2 or TRBV6-3 and TRBJ2-7; D is unclear. Germline CDR1 is MNHEY and CDR2 is SVGEGT. The CDR3 is 15 amino acids. V gave up 3 bases and J gave up 1 base, with 13 bases separating them. The CDR3 loop reads CASSYLWPDSYEQYF. The CDR3 DNA sequence: TGTGCCAGCAGTTATCTGTGGCCAGATTCCTACGAGCAGTACTTC.

This clonotype has just a few counts. Germline and junction disagree at one end, which may indicate a read error. This chain links TRBV7-9 with TRBJ1-1; D may be TRBD1 (5 bases). Germline CDR1 SEHNR, CDR2 FQNEAQ (reference sequence). This CDR3 spans 13 amino acids. The CDR3 nucleotides are TGTGCCAGCAGACCTCCAGGGAACTCTGAAGCTTTCTTT. Its translation: CASRPPGNSEAFF.

The CDR3 DNA sequence: TGTGCCAGCAGTTACCCCCCAGGGGTTTATGGCTACACCTTC. This codes for CASSYPPGVYGYTF. This rearrangement joins TRBV6-2 or TRBV6-3 to TRBJ1-2; the D gene is possibly TRBD1 (6 bases). The germline V gene has CDR1 MNHEY and CDR2 SVGEGT. The CDR3 extends over 14 amino acids. The ends were cut back, 2 bases at V and 5 bases at J, with 12 bases in the middle.